This TCR beta chain appears in the sequencing data of a study of human T cells and chemical hapten exposure. TCRdb re-called the RACE reads with MiXCR, one entry per CDR3 protein. This sample yields about 290,000 distinct CDR3 sequences, of which roughly 8% are seen a single time; 1.2% belongs to the top ten. Overall study findings and caveats: Relative to control repertoires, expanded TCRs gave rise to significantly more large CDR3 similarity clusters.

As concerns this clonotype: Its antigen is not known.

Time point given: pre-sensitization, week 0. The sample's treatment: therapeutic diphenylcyclopropenone sensitization with weekly scalp DPC. The CDR3 covers 13 residues. V gave up 2 bases and J gave up 4 bases, with 6 bases separating them. Germline CDR1 MNHNY, CDR2 SVGAGI (reference sequence). This specimen was whole blood, taken in connection with sensitization to the hapten diphenylcyclopropenone (DPC). The chain links TRBV6-6 to TRBJ2-1, with D unclear. This clonotype was obtained from a man aged 18 to 29 with alopecia areata. Some clones in this sample may be carry-over from other donors' samples. CDR3 loop: CASSYPSYNEQFF. The CDR3 coding sequence is TGTGCCAGCAGTTACCCGTCGTACAATGAGCAGTTCTTC.